The rows below give T cell receptor beta chains drawn from one sample of a study of T cells in Graves' hyperthyroidism and ophthalmopathy. Using its own MiXCR run on the multiplex PCR reads, TCRdb lists one record per CDR3 protein. The repertoire consists of some 420,000 distinct CDR3 sequences, with about an eighth occurring once and the leading ten covering 5% to 6%. Sequencing was performed on blood. The receptors originated from a young woman with Graves' hyperthyroidism. Each CDR3 is given with its conserved first and last residue. Each record gives: J gene, V gene, clone size, CDR3 protein. Clone sizes are given selectively: once, few, many, or a class where the clone is expanded.

TRBJ2-1 | TRBV5-1 | many | CASSLRTGAGNEQFF
TRBJ2-1 | TRBV20-1 | many | CSARGTAVSSYNEQFF
TRBJ2-2 | TRBV6-4 | few | CASSVQVAGELFF
TRBJ2-1 | TRBV5-1 | many | CASSMGGNEQFF
TRBJ2-7 | TRBV6-1 | many | CASGQSEGYEQYF
TRBJ1-1 | TRBV6-1 | many | CASSSTVWNTEAFF
TRBJ2-1 | TRBV7-2 | NA | CASSPQSGRGYNEQFF
TRBJ1-2 | TRBV9 | few | CASSVEWAGDYGYTF
TRBJ2-7 | TRBV20-1 | NA | CSARDETGGAYEQYF
TRBJ2-3 | TRBV5-5 | many | CASSLRWRDRSDTQYF
TRBJ2-6 | TRBV7-3 | many | CASSGTGVGANVLTF
TRBJ2-3 | TRBV28 | many | CASSSGSRTDTQYF
TRBJ1-2 | TRBV27 | NA | CASSALTTYGYTF
TRBJ2-3 | TRBV18 | few | CASSPLGGVGTDTQYF
TRBJ2-2 | TRBV11-2 | NA | CASLTGGTTGELFF
TRBJ2-4 | TRBV5-8 | few | CASSLVTGQIAKNIQYF
TRBJ2-7 | TRBV9 | many | CASSPSYQAIYEQYF
TRBJ2-7 | TRBV15 | few | CATSRDRSYEQYF
TRBJ1-1 | TRBV18 | many | CASSPQLMNTEAFF
TRBJ1-1 | TRBV28 | few | CASSLRQSTEAFF
TRBJ1-1 | TRBV20-1 | many | CSASDEGLGTEAFF
TRBJ2-7 | TRBV6-6 | many | CASSYSPATYEQYF
TRBJ1-4 | TRBV6-1 | NA | CASSRTGTGRNKKLFF
TRBJ2-1 | TRBV28 | many | CASSFNFPGGYNEQFF
TRBJ2-1 | TRBV4-3 | few | CASSQDRVADSSYNEQFF
TRBJ1-6 | TRBV6-1 | NA | CASISGRDSPLHF
TRBJ2-7 | TRBV12-3/TRBV12-4 | few | CASSWGGTYEQYF
TRBJ2-1 | TRBV5-1 | many | CASSPGLAGLNEQFF
TRBJ2-7 | TRBV7-2 | many | CASSSQGAHEQYF
TRBJ2-1 | TRBV29-1 | many | CSAPIPTGGNEQFF
TRBJ2-7 | TRBV6-5 | many | CASSYAGTSSYEQYF
TRBJ2-5 | TRBV28 | NA | CASLQGRLTQYF
TRBJ1-2 | TRBV28 | many | CASSASERNYGYTF
TRBJ2-5 | TRBV11-2 | many | CASSLPVGGPEETQYF
TRBJ2-2 | TRBV10-3 | once | CAISDETVHYEQYFGPGTGELFF
TRBJ2-1 | TRBV28 | NA | CASSFSVLAGNEQFF
TRBJ2-3 | TRBV10-3 | many | CAISESTVTDTQYF
TRBJ2-7 | TRBV2 | many | CASSELAGPGEQYF
TRBJ2-1 | TRBV7-9 | many | CASSASTYNEQFF
TRBJ2-6 | TRBV28 | NA | CASSLTSPGANVLTF
TRBJ2-2 | TRBV7-8 | many | CASSLPGPREGGELFF
TRBJ1-1 | TRBV4-3 | few | CASSRGRGGLNTEAFF
TRBJ1-5 | TRBV6-1 | many | CASNPGQVNQPQHF
TRBJ2-7 | TRBV25-1 | many | CASSDAGGLLREQYF
TRBJ1-6 | TRBV7-3 | few | CASSLLAGDSPLHF
TRBJ2-7 | TRBV28 | NA | CASSSVLTSSYEQYF
TRBJ1-4 | TRBV20-1 | few | CSATRQGPNEKLFF
TRBJ1-6 | TRBV2 | NA | CATMLTGDSPLHF
TRBJ1-2 | TRBV19 | many | CASRPDGLTNYGYTF
TRBJ1-4 | TRBV30 | many | CAWSIGSLGKLFF
TRBJ2-5 | TRBV5-1 | many | CASSSRTGETQYF
TRBJ1-1 | TRBV6-5 | many | CASSYYRIGNTEAFF
TRBJ2-1 | TRBV9 | NA | CASSVGIPGDEQFF